This entry concerns a single T cell receptor beta chain. Its target is not known. These data belong to a study of CD8 T cells in ankylosing spondylitis. General study results and limits: In ankylosing spondylitis patients, matched synovial fluid reportedly showed significant enrichment of disease-linked clones. Both synovial fluid and blood in reactive arthritis had previously been reported to carry some motif variants. Blood of patients with ankylosing spondylitis appeared to be characterized by a TCR beta motif of 8 or 9 highly homologous variants. Those disease-linked clones were CD8+; they were also relatively rare in peripheral blood.

A quantitative 5'-RACE method, one with molecular barcodes, was used to make TCR beta libraries. TCRdb used MiXCR to reprocess the 5' RACE reads, holding one entry per CDR3 protein. The repertoire includes roughly 440,000 distinct CDR3 sequences, more than 15% of them detected once, and approximately 0.93% sits in the top ten. Trimming removed 4 bases from V and 2 bases from J; junction bases left unmatched: 6. The CDR3 has 15 residues. CDR1 and CDR2 (germline): MNHNS, SASEGT. Sequencing input: blood, either unsorted or a sorted T cell fraction (not recorded which). The clonotype was recovered from a male donor with ankylosing spondylitis. The rearrangement uses TRBV6-1 and TRBJ2-3; 7 bases agree with TRBD1. The CDR3 region is CASSAPGQSTDTQYF. The CDR3 DNA follows: TGTGCCAGCAGTGCGCCGGGACAGTCCACAGATACGCAGTATTTT.